The sequence of this T cell receptor (beta chain) was determined in a study of shared clonotypes between healthy human individuals. Study-wide results and limits: It was the few donors that limited the genetic and exposure-history diversity represented. Sampling used blood alone; tissue repertoires probably differ.

Study processing details: Junction-only sequences without quality scores were provided by ImmunoSEQ, so filtering was different. Profiling relied on immunoSEQ multiplex PCR, and the TCRdb table lists in-frame clones only, not all of them. V and J calls and clone size are copied from that table; D and trimming were computed from the DNA. This table has around 1,900,000 clones, 93% appearing once. CD45RO negativity and positive selection for CCR7 defined naive CD8 cells, a population that excluded terminally differentiated effector memory CD45RA+ cells. Concerning this clone itself: As yet, its antigen is unknown. Within the sample, other DNA sequences also encode this same CDR3.

Per germline, CDR1 MNHEY and CDR2 SMNVEV (reference sequence). CDR3 length: 13 amino acids. Trimming removed 2 bases from V and 4 bases from J, with 8 bases in between. The sequence derives from a young man in good health. Some clones in this sample may be carry-over from other donors' samples. The rearrangement joins TRBV27 to TRBJ2-5; weak D call: TRBD2 (6 bases). Sequencing was done on a sample of naive CD8+ T cells from PBMCs. The CDR3 protein is CASSLGGLETQYF. The CDR3 DNA is TGTGCCAGCAGTTTAGGGGGACTAGAGACCCAGTACTTC.